What follows describes a single TCR beta chain. The CDR3 runs to 16 residues. Germline V gene lookup returns CDR1 LGHNA and CDR2 YNFKEQ. The trim removed 0 bases at V and 5 bases at J, leaving 7 bases unmatched. These data originate in a study of blood T cell repertoires in COVID-19. Original handling: Amplification from reference gene primers served as the basis for estimated nucleated cell counts. Generated by immunoSEQ multiplex PCR, the TCRdb table keeps only in-frame clones and is missing some. V and J calls and clone size are given by that table; D and trimming were obtained from the DNA. The sample lists fewer than 400,000 clones; roughly 89% were seen once. Donors of Cohort 3 who recovered were those that had two negative PCRs, clearance, or symptom resolution.

Sequencing input: PBMCs or T cells enriched from blood (not recorded which). The source of this sequence is a woman in her late teens or twenties who had recovered from COVID-19. The chain links TRBV4-2 to TRBJ2-7, with TRBD2 matching 10 bases. CDR3 in amino acids: CASSQDRSGGADEQYF. The DNA for the CDR3 is TGTGCCAGCAGCCAAGATCGCAGCGGGGGGGCCGACGAGCAGTACTTC.